This T cell receptor (beta chain) was recovered during a study of T cells in Graves' hyperthyroidism and ophthalmopathy (dated by TCRdb to about 2019). Some background on the complete study: Peripheral blood was sampled at the time of initial diagnosis, prior to any treatment. TCR Vbeta CDR3 sequencing of approximately 140 peripheral blood samples (fewer than 45 ophthalmopathy, 70 to 85 hyperthyroidism and around 17 progressor patients) is reported in the paper. The 100 discovery patients were divided at random into training and test sets in a 7:3 ratio. A discovery cohort of roughly 100 patients, 43 with Graves' ophthalmopathy and roughly 59 with stable Graves' hyperthyroidism, was used to find distinguishing TCR V-J signatures. Thyroid tissue and blood T-cell repertoires from several Graves' hyperthyroidism patients were also compared in the study. Whether ophthalmopathy could be predicted prospectively was tested in an independent validation cohort made up of some 20 hyperthyroidism patients plus 17 patients who later progressed to ophthalmopathy. After sampling, hyperthyroidism patients received methimazole starting at 30 mg daily, and ophthalmopathy patients received high-dose intravenous methylprednisolone.

A patient counted as having stable Graves' hyperthyroidism if no progression to ophthalmopathy occurred over 18 months of follow-up. Hyperthyroidism patients were aged 18 to 65 years and newly diagnosed, with disease duration of less than 2 months. Any patient with an uncontrolled infection, another autoimmune disease, pregnancy or lactation was excluded. Diagnoses were based on clinical symptoms, serum thyroxine and TRAb, thyroid ultrasound and orbital computed tomography. PBMCs were isolated from 7.5 to 10 ml of fresh peripheral blood by Ficoll-Paque density gradient centrifugation. Trizol reagent was used to extract total RNA, and RNA quality was then checked on an Agilent 2100 Bioanalyzer. This clonotype showed up many times. What antigen it recognizes has not been identified. No per-base quality is available; no much larger clone lies one base away. Broad study findings and their caveats: Blood samples also contained most of the expanded thyroid clonotypes (frequency above 0.001), which suggests that blood repertoires may reflect thyroid immune responses. In validation, the model predicted progression to ophthalmopathy a median of about 6.5 months before onset, with approximately 71% sensitivity and about 75% specificity. No statistical method was used to fix the sample size in advance, and group allocation was not hidden from the investigators. A 13 V-J signature model separated ophthalmopathy from stable hyperthyroidism, with 87.88% sensitivity and 81.08% specificity in cross-validation and 80%/75% in testing.

The TCR beta CDR3 regions were amplified from RNA transcripts. For the first round of RT-PCR on the TCR CDR3, the HTBI primer set was used together with the Qiagen OneStep RT-PCR kit. The libraries were constructed in a second round of multiplex PCR and then size-selected and purified. Sequencing of the libraries was done on an Illumina HiSeq2000 using paired-end 100 bp reads. In the authors' own workflow: SOAPnuke was used to process the raw data, removing reads that contained adapters or uncalled bases, had a mean Phred below 15, or lacked an exact match to the constant primer or identifier. COPE v1.2.5 was used to merge the high-quality paired reads, and each unique nucleotide sequence was defined as a clonotype. MiTCR v1.1 was used to align clonotypes to the IMGT TRBV, TRBD and TRBJ reference segments. The analysis included only V-J combinations with a frequency above 0.0001, which together covered approximately 99% of the repertoires. A TCS score was defined as the ratio between F50 (clonal expansion) and ExV (chaos), using BLOSUM62-based TCRdist between CDR3 peptides within each V-J. Welch's t-statistics and random forest reduced just over 500 V-J features to 13, which were used in a naive Bayes classifier (R e1071). Clones were called with MiXCR by TCRdb after fastp trimmed the public reads at Q25, and only in-frame beta chains were retained. Each CDR3 protein appears once, grouped with its most common genes and DNA. TCRdb's processing, not the study's, gives the V and J calls here. The sample table lists hundreds of thousands of distinct CDR3 sequences, less than 15% of them with a count of one. Jointly, the top ten make up around a tenth of the sample.

The CDR3 has 15 amino acids, counting the end cysteine and phenylalanine. Solely the CDR3 DNA is kept, with 45 bases framed from the first base. V is trimmed back by 3 bases and J by 4 bases, and the junction contains 6 bases that no gene match accounts for. The germline V gene (reference sequence) gives CDR1 as SEHNR and CDR2 as FQNEAQ. The sequence was obtained from a woman between 18 and 29 years old with Graves' hyperthyroidism. The material sequenced was blood. Recombination linked TRBV7-9 to TRBJ2-7; a stretch of 10 junction bases matches TRBD1. The CDR3 protein sequence reads: CASSLLGTGVYEQYF. The DNA sequence is TGTGCCAGCAGCTTGCTTGGGACAGGGGTGTACGAGCAGTACTTC. The variable domain in full, with residues beyond the CDR3 obtained from the reference TRBV7-9 and TRBJ2-7 genes, is DTGVSQNPRHKITKRGQNVTFRCDPISEHNRLYWYRQTLGQGPEFLTYFQNEAQLEKSRLLSDRFSAERPKGSFSTLEIQRTEQGDSAMYLCASSLLGTGVYEQYFGPGTRLTVT.